This passage covers 2 T cell receptor beta chains from one sample sequenced in a study of identical twins. TCRdb fed the 5' RACE reads into MiXCR, producing one record per CDR3 protein. The repertoire holds around 300,000 distinct CDR3 sequences, with about 8% as singletons. These same data were also listed under a study on yellow fever vaccine responses in identical twins.

The sample comprised memory (CD45RO+) T cells sorted from blood. All receptors derive from a woman younger than 30 in good health.

The CDR3 reads CASSGRGPALGDEQFF. In DNA form, the CDR3 reads TGCGCCAGCAGTGGAAGGGGACCAGCTCTCGGCGATGAGCAGTTCTTC. J is TRBJ2-1 and V is TRBV10-1, with D perhaps assigned TRBD1 or TRBD2 (5 bases each). Germline values: CDR1 WNHNN, CDR2 SYGVQD (reference sequence). The CDR3 runs 16 residues. The V gene lost 4 bases and the J gene lost 8 bases, with 21 bases spanning the gap.

This clonotype was detected only a few times. The chain uses TRBV9 and TRBJ2-1; D is possibly TRBD2 (7 bases). The V gene lost 0 bases and the J gene lost 7 bases, with 11 bases spanning the gap. The CDR3 loop spans 14 amino acids. Germline V gene data show CDR1 as SGDLS and CDR2 as YYNGEE. The CDR3 DNA is TGTGCCAGCAGCGTAGGGGGGGGGCTGAATGAGCAGTTCTTC. Its translation: CASSVGGGLNEQFF. The whole variable domain, remainder taken from reference TRBV9 and TRBJ2-1, is DSGVTQTPKHLITATGQRVTLRCSPRSGDLSVYWYQQSLDQGLQFLIQYYNGEERAKGNILERFSAQQFPDLHSELNLSSLELGDSALYFCASSVGGGLNEQFFGPGTRLTVL.